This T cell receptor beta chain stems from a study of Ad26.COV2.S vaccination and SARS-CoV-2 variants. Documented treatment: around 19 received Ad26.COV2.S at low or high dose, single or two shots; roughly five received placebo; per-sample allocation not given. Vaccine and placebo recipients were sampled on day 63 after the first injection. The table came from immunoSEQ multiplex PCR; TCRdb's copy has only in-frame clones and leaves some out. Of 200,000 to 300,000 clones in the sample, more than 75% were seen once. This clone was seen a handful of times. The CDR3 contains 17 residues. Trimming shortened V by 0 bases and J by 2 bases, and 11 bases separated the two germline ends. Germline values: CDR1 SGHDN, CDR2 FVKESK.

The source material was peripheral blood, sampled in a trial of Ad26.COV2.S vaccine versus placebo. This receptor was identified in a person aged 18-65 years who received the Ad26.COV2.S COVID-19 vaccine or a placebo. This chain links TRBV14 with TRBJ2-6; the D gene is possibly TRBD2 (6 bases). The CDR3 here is CASSQEIGGTGANVLTF. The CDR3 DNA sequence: TGTGCCAGCAGCCAAGAAATAGGCGGGACTGGGGCCAACGTCCTGACTTTC. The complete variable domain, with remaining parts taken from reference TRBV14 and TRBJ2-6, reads EAGVTQFPSHSVIEKGQTVTLRCDPISGHDNLYWYRRVMGKEIKFLLHFVKESKQDESGMPNNRFLAERTGGTYSTLKVQPAELEDSGVYFCASSQEIGGTGANVLTFGAGSRLTVL.